The rows below give T cell receptor beta chains drawn from one sample of a study of blood T cells in healthy people across ages. TCRdb re-analysed the 5' RACE reads in MiXCR, keeping a single row per CDR3 protein. The sample yields just under 900,000 distinct CDR3 sequences, 25% to 35% seen once. Sequenced: blood. These receptor sequences come from a woman older than 75 in good health. Both conserved end residues are part of each CDR3. D genes are given only for firm matches. Size tells how often a clone was seen (once, few, many) or the class of an expanded clone, and some rows leave it out.

v_gene: TRBV6-2/TRBV6-3
d_gene: -
j_gene: TRBJ1-4
abundance: few
CDR3nt: TGTGCCAGCAGTCCCGGCGGAAGGCCCTATAATGAAAAACTGTTTTTT
CDR3aa: CASSPGGRPYNEKLFF

v_gene: TRBV5-6
d_gene: TRBD2
j_gene: TRBJ2-1
abundance: -
CDR3nt: TGTGCCAGCAGTTGGACTAGCGGGAGGCAGTTCTTC
CDR3aa: CASSWTSGRQFF

v_gene: TRBV6-5
d_gene: -
j_gene: TRBJ2-2
abundance: few
CDR3nt: TGTGCCAGCAGTCCGGGAGACGGCCTAAACACCGGGGAGCTGTTTTTT
CDR3aa: CASSPGDGLNTGELFF

v_gene: TRBV7-9
d_gene: -
j_gene: TRBJ1-1
abundance: -
CDR3nt: TGTGCCAGCAGCCCGCGGGGGGCATACGCGAACACTGAAGCTTTCTTT
CDR3aa: CASSPRGAYANTEAFF

v_gene: TRBV6-6
d_gene: -
j_gene: TRBJ1-2
abundance: many
CDR3nt: TGTGCCAGCAGTTCCCCGACCACTAACTATGGCTACACCTTC
CDR3aa: CASSSPTTNYGYTF

v_gene: TRBV7-2
d_gene: -
j_gene: TRBJ2-3
abundance: few
CDR3nt: TGCGCCAGCAGCTTAGGGGGGCTAGCGCCGGGGGGTACGCAGTATTTT
CDR3aa: CASSLGGLAPGGTQYF

v_gene: TRBV6-1
d_gene: TRBD1
j_gene: TRBJ2-6
abundance: -
CDR3nt: TGTGCCAGCAGTCCGGACAGGATCGCGAGCTCTGGGGCCAACGTCCTGACTTTC
CDR3aa: CASSPDRIASSGANVLTF

v_gene: TRBV11-2
d_gene: -
j_gene: TRBJ2-7
abundance: few
CDR3nt: TGTGCCAGCAGCTTAGATCGGTGGGGCTCCTACGAGCAGTACTTC
CDR3aa: CASSLDRWGSYEQYF

v_gene: TRBV6-6
d_gene: -
j_gene: TRBJ2-3
abundance: many
CDR3nt: TGTGCCACCTCTAGCACAGATACGCAGTATTTT
CDR3aa: CATSSTDTQYF

v_gene: TRBV7-2
d_gene: -
j_gene: TRBJ1-2
abundance: many
CDR3nt: TGTGCCAGCAGCTTAGGAGGGCAGGGGCCTCTTGGCTACACCTTC
CDR3aa: CASSLGGQGPLGYTF